Each of the 26 T cell receptor beta chains below was sequenced from the same sample in a study of sequential checkpoint blockade in melanoma (dated by TCRdb to about 2019). This specimen's treatment or condition label, per the study, means: randomized to nivolumab then ipilimumab (arm A) or the reverse (arm B). Library construction relied on the immunoSEQ multiplex PCR assay. What TCRdb holds here is the immuneACCESS table cut down to in-frame rearrangements. Part of the clones is not present; checked against another copy, under half of the missing clones reflect an unresolved V gene, and the others are unexplained. The sample table contains 20,000 to 25,000 clones; only one count was recorded for around 82% of them. The ten most abundant clones make up about 9.9% of the sample. Specimen: CD8+ T cells sorted from blood (inferred from file names), collected from a patient given nivolumab and ipilimumab in sequence. The receptors originated from a human donor with melanoma.

This clone was recorded a few times. The V gene is TRBV25-1, the J gene TRBJ1-1; D unclear. The CDR3 consists of 13 residues. V was pared by 5 bases and J by 1 base, with 8 bases between. Germline loops: CDR1 MGHDK, CDR2 SYGVNS. CDR3 loop: CASSPRGNTEAFF. CDR3 DNA sequence: TGTGCCAGCAGTCCCCGGGGGAACACTGAAGCTTTCTTT.

The chain links TRBV6-5 to TRBJ2-5, with 8 bases matching TRBD1. The CDR3 is made up of 14 amino acids. Germline CDR1 reads MNHEY; CDR2 reads SVGAGI. Losses at the gene ends were 6 bases for V and 5 bases for J; bases not matched to a gene: 8. The CDR3 protein is CASSRDRGEETQYF. The CDR3, as DNA: TGTGCCAGCAGCCGAGACAGGGGCGAGGAGACCCAGTACTTC.

The chain links TRBV6-6 to TRBJ2-1, with D possibly being TRBD2 (6 bases). This CDR3 contains 13 residues. CDR1 and CDR2 from the germline V gene are MNHNY and SVGAGI (reference sequence). The V end was cut by 6 bases, the J end by 8 bases, with 14 bases between. Here the CDR3 reads CASSPGGSYEQFF. In DNA form, the CDR3 reads TGTGCCAGCAGCCCCGGGGGTAGCTATGAGCAGTTCTTC.

The genes are TRBV4-1 and TRBJ2-7; 14 nucleotides align to TRBD2. From germline, CDR1 is MGHRA and CDR2 YSYEKL. The CDR3 is made up of 16 amino acids. V shed 4 bases and J 1 base; nucleotides not matched to a gene: 3. In DNA, the CDR3 is TGCGCCAGCAGCCCGGGACTAGCGGGAGTTTCCTACGAGCAGTACTTC. It is translated as CASSPGLAGVSYEQYF.

The chain uses TRBV19 and TRBJ2-7; 10 nucleotides agree with TRBD1. Germline CDR1 and CDR2: LNHDA and SQIVND (reference sequence). The CDR3 contains 15 residues. The J segment lost 5 bases and the V segment lost 9 bases, leaving 13 bases of the junction unmatched. CDR3 loop: CARRTGTGASHEQYF. The CDR3 DNA reads TGTGCCAGGCGGACCGGGACAGGGGCCAGCCACGAGCAGTACTTC.

The count of this clone is one. The chain links TRBV6-1 to TRBJ1-5, with D perhaps matching TRBD1 (5 bases). The CDR3 loop spans 12 amino acids. CDR1 MNHNS and CDR2 SASEGT come from the germline V gene. The V end lost 4 bases, the J end lost 7 bases, and 8 bases lay between the germline ends. The CDR3 nucleotides are TGTGCCAGCAGTGCAGGGAAACAGCCCCAGCATTTT. It specifies CASSAGKQPQHF.

This clone has only a few counts. The V gene is TRBV7-6, the J gene TRBJ1-5; TRBD1 agrees at 8 bases. This CDR3 comprises 13 residues. Trimming took 5 bases from V and 5 from J; bases not matched to a gene: 2. The V gene's germline CDR1 is SGHVS and CDR2 FNYEAQ. DNA of the CDR3: TGTGCCAGCAGCGTCAGGGGGCATCAGCCCCAGCATTTT. It codes for CASSVRGHQPQHF.

This chain connects TRBV28 to TRBJ2-2; D perhaps matches TRBD1 (6 bases). Per the germline V gene, CDR1 is MDHEN and CDR2 is SYDVKM. This CDR3 region has 16 residues. Trimming took 1 base from V and 5 from J, leaving 14 bases between them. CDR3 sequence reads: CASSLFVGQGTGELFF. The CDR3 nucleotides read TGTGCCAGCAGTTTATTCGTAGGCCAGGGGACCGGGGAGCTGTTTTTT.

The rearrangement links TRBV4-3 to TRBJ2-7; D might be TRBD2 (6 bases). Germline loops: CDR1 LGHNA, CDR2 YSLEER. Trimming removed 5 bases at V and 2 bases at J, with 10 bases between. This CDR3 is 13 amino acids long. This CDR3 reads CASSRDSTYEQYF. Written as DNA, the CDR3 is TGCGCCAGCAGCAGGGACTCTACCTACGAGCAGTACTTC.

This clone was counted once. The CDR3 bases are TGCGCCAGCAGCTCGGGAGGGCCCAATGAGCAGTTCTTC. This encodes CASSSGGPNEQFF. The V gene is TRBV5-1, the J gene TRBJ2-1; 8 bases match TRBD2. The CDR3 runs to 13 residues. The junction had 2 bases not matched to a gene; V was cut back by 3 bases and J by 6 bases. The germline CDR1 and CDR2 sequences are SGHRS and YFSETQ.

The V and J genes are TRBV19 and TRBJ2-2; 7 bases align to TRBD1. The V gene's germline CDR1 is LNHDA and CDR2 SQIVND (reference sequence). The CDR3 has 13 amino acids. V trimming: 7 bases; J trimming: 6 bases; junction bases outside the gene matches: 5. The CDR3 is CASNRGRSGELFF. The CDR3 nucleotides read TGTGCCAGTAACAGGGGTCGGTCCGGGGAGCTGTTTTTT.

The rearrangement links TRBV4-3 to TRBJ2-1, with 9 nucleotides matching TRBD2. The CDR3 is 15 amino acids. Germline values: CDR1 LGHNA, CDR2 YSLEER. V was clipped by 2 bases and J by 5 bases; unmatched bases: 4. CDR3 bases: TGCGCCAGCAGCCAAATGCTAGCGGGAAACAATGAGCAGTTCTTC. Translation gives CASSQMLAGNNEQFF.

The gene calls are TRBV7-9 and TRBJ2-3, with a weak D call TRBD2 (7 bases). Between the trimmed V and J ends, which lost 3 bases and 4 bases, there was a span of 14 bases. The germline V gene encodes CDR1 SEHNR and CDR2 FQNEAQ (reference sequence). The CDR3 extends over 15 amino acids. The CDR3 reads CASSLGAGEADTQYF. The DNA of the CDR3 is TGTGCCAGCAGCTTGGGGGCGGGAGAAGCAGATACGCAGTATTTT.

This sequence joins TRBV5-4 and TRBJ2-7; D remains unclear. There are 15 residues in the CDR3. Germline lookup yields CDR1 SGHNT and CDR2 YYREEE (reference sequence). V lost 2 bases to trimming and J lost 0 bases, with 12 bases between them. The DNA of the CDR3 is TGTGCCAGCAGCTTAGGCGGAAGGAGCTCCTACGAGCAGTACTTC. Encoded protein: CASSLGGRSSYEQYF.

This clone has just one count. The gene calls are TRBV6-5 and TRBJ2-3; TRBD2 matches at 7 bases. The CDR3 totals 15 residues. V was pared by 0 bases and J by 2 bases, with 2 bases of the junction left unmatched. CDR1 and CDR2 (germline): MNHEY, SVGAGI. The CDR3 DNA reads TGTGCCAGCAGTTACTCTGGGACTACCACAGATACGCAGTATTTT. Translation: CASSYSGTTTDTQYF.

The J gene is TRBJ2-3, the V gene TRBV6-1, with 11 bases lining up with TRBD2. J was trimmed by 10 bases and V by 5 bases; bases with no gene match: 5. CDR3 length: 13 amino acids. Looked up from germline, CDR1 is MNHNS and CDR2 is SASEGT. The CDR3 sequence: CASSQPGLAAQYF. The CDR3 nucleotides read TGTGCCAGCAGTCAGCCGGGACTAGCGGCGCAGTATTTT.

The rearrangement uses TRBV2 and TRBJ1-5, with D perhaps TRBD1 (6 bases). The CDR3 is made up of 20 amino acids. CDR1 SNHLY and CDR2 FYNNEI come from the germline V gene. Trimming left V 2 bases short and J 0 bases short, with 23 bases between. In nucleotides, the CDR3 is TGTGCCAGCAGTGAAAAAGCGAGGGGCAGGGGAACATATAGCAATCAGCCCCAGCATTTT. It codes for CASSEKARGRGTYSNQPQHF.

This clone has a handful of counts. The V call is TRBV6-6, the J call TRBJ1-1; 8 bases map to TRBD1. J was trimmed by 3 bases and V by 2 bases; bases with no gene match: 2. This CDR3 region has 14 residues. In germline, CDR1 is MNHNY, CDR2 SVGAGI (reference sequence). The DNA for the CDR3 is TGTGCCAGCAGTTACAGGGACAGGTACACTGAAGCTTTCTTT. Translating gives CASSYRDRYTEAFF.

This rearrangement joins TRBV7-3 to TRBJ2-1; 8 bases line up with TRBD2. Germline V gene lookup returns CDR1 SGHTA and CDR2 FQGTGA. The CDR3 has 15 residues. Trimming cost V 5 bases and J 6 bases; bases outside gene matches: 9. CDR3 nucleotide sequence: TGTGCCAGCAGCCGTAATGTGGCGGGAGGCAATGAGCAGTTCTTC. Translating gives CASSRNVAGGNEQFF.

The gene calls are TRBV7-2 and TRBJ1-6; weak D call: TRBD1 (6 bases). Germline CDR1 reads SGHTA; CDR2 reads FQGNSA. There are 14 residues in the CDR3. Trimming stripped 5 bases from V and 5 bases from J, with 10 bases between. The CDR3 sequence is CASSPQGDNSPLHF. DNA of the CDR3: TGTGCCAGCAGCCCACAGGGCGATAATTCACCCCTCCACTTT. The whole variable domain, filled in from reference TRBV7-2 and TRBJ1-6, reads GAGVSQSPSNKVTEKGKDVELRCDPISGHTALYWYRQSLGQGLEFLIYFQGNSAPDKSGLPSDRFSAERTGGSVSTLTIQRTQQEDSAVYLCASSPQGDNSPLHFGNGTRLTVT.

The gene calls are TRBV10-2 and TRBJ2-7, with D tentatively TRBD2 (5 bases). The germline CDR1 and CDR2 sequences are WSHSY and SAAADI. The ends were cut back, 7 bases at V and 5 bases at J, with 18 bases in the middle. The CDR3 has 14 amino acids. The CDR3 is CASNKGEERDEQYF. The DNA for the CDR3 is TGCGCCAGCAATAAGGGTGAGGAGAGGGACGAGCAGTACTTC.

Written as DNA, the CDR3 is TGCGCCAGCAGCCAAGATACCGGGAGCACAGATACGCAGTATTTT. Translated: CASSQDTGSTDTQYF. The gene calls are TRBV4-3 and TRBJ2-3; D gene ambiguous. CDR1 and CDR2 from the germline V gene are LGHNA and YSLEER. The CDR3 length is 15 residues. V lost 0 bases to trimming and J lost 0 bases, with 7 bases between them.

This chain connects TRBV10-1 to TRBJ2-5; TRBD1 matches at 7 bases. The germline gives CDR1 WNHNN, CDR2 SYGVQD (reference sequence). Trimming cost V 10 bases and J 1 base; bases outside gene matches: 9. The CDR3 is 14 amino acids. CDR3 sequence: CAIVDRAFQETQYF. DNA of the CDR3: TGCGCCATTGTAGACAGGGCTTTCCAAGAGACCCAGTACTTC.

The V call is TRBV7-3, the J call TRBJ2-1, with 7 positions matching TRBD1. This CDR3 contains 16 residues. The germline CDR1 and CDR2 sequences are SGHTA and FQGTGA. With 1 base clipped from V and 3 bases from J, the junction kept 6 bases outside the gene matches. The CDR3 DNA follows: TGTGCCAGCAGCTTAAATGCCCCAGGGGGCTACAATGAGCAGTTCTTC. It specifies CASSLNAPGGYNEQFF.

The chain is built from TRBV5-8 and TRBJ2-5; 8 nucleotides line up with TRBD1. This CDR3 comprises 15 residues. The trim removed 3 bases at V and 5 bases at J, leaving 9 bases unmatched. The V gene's germline CDR1 is SGHTS and CDR2 YDEGEE. As DNA, the CDR3 is TGTGCCAGCAGCTCACCTCGAAACAGGGGGGAGACCCAGTACTTC. It is translated as CASSSPRNRGETQYF.

The table lists this clone with a few counts. The CDR3 DNA sequence: TGCGCCAGCAGCCAAGATTACCGCCACAGAGATACGCAGTATTTT. This gives the protein CASSQDYRHRDTQYF. The J gene is TRBJ2-3, the V gene TRBV4-3; no clear D gene. This CDR3 is 15 amino acids long. Germline V lookup: CDR1 LGHNA, CDR2 YSLEER. With 0 bases removed from V and 5 bases from J, the gap between germline ends came to 12 bases.